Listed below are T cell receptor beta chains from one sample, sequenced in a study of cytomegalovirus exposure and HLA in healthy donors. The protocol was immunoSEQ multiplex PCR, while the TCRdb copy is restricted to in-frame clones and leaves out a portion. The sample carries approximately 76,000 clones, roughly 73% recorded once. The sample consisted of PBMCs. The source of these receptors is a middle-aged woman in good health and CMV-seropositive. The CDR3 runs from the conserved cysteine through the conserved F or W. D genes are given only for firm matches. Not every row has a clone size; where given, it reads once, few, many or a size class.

CASGLNRGNTEAFF | TGTGCTAGTGGTTTGAACAGGGGGAACACTGAAGCTTTCTTT | TRBD1 | TRBJ1-1 | NA | TRBV12-5
CAWSTLGQGTGELFF | TGTGCCTGGAGTACGTTGGGCCAGGGGACCGGGGAGCTGTTTTTT | NA | TRBJ2-2 | NA | TRBV30
CASSRDSLINYGYTF | TGCGCCAGCAGCCGGGACAGCCTAATTAACTATGGCTACACCTTC | TRBD1 | TRBJ1-2 | NA | TRBV5-1
CASSIAQGRGNQPQHF | TGTGCCAGTAGTATAGCGCAGGGGCGCGGCAATCAGCCCCAGCATTTT | NA | TRBJ1-5 | NA | TRBV19
CASSLTIGGWDPDTQYF | TGTGCCAGCAGCTTAACGATCGGGGGGTGGGACCCAGATACGCAGTATTTT | TRBD2 | TRBJ2-3 | NA | TRBV7-3
CASSLASDAVFRGYTF | TGTGCCAGCAGCTTAGCTAGCGACGCAGTGTTCCGTGGCTACACCTTC | NA | TRBJ1-2 | NA | TRBV7-9
CASSLELRLAGLSNTQYF | TGCGCCAGCAGCTTGGAGCTTCGACTAGCGGGGTTATCAAATACGCAGTATTTT | TRBD2 | TRBJ2-3 | NA | TRBV5-1
CATSRVEGATGNTIYF | TGTGCCACCAGCAGAGTGGAGGGGGCGACTGGAAACACCATATATTTT | TRBD1 | TRBJ1-3 | NA | TRBV15
CASSLSANEQFF | TGTGCCAGCAGCTTATCCGCGAATGAGCAGTTCTTC | NA | TRBJ2-1 | NA | TRBV13
CASSARTVNTEAFF | TGTGCCAGCAGCGCAAGGACAGTGAACACTGAAGCTTTCTTT | NA | TRBJ1-1 | NA | TRBV9
CASSWGERETQYF | TGTGCCAGCAGCTGGGGGGAGAGGGAGACCCAGTACTTC | NA | TRBJ2-5 | NA | TRBV5-4
CASSRLIQTSDPYEQYF | TGCGCCAGCAGCCGGTTAATTCAGACTAGCGATCCCTACGAGCAGTACTTC | TRBD2 | TRBJ2-7 | NA | TRBV5-1
CASSKDREETQYF | TGTGCCAGCAGCAAAGACAGGGAAGAGACCCAGTACTTC | TRBD1 | TRBJ2-5 | NA | TRBV13
CASSEGALRDNEQFF | TGCGCCAGCAGCGAGGGGGCACTAAGGGACAATGAGCAGTTCTTC | TRBD1 | TRBJ2-1 | NA | TRBV5-1
CASSPEQGDKAFF | TGTGCCAGCTCACCCGAGCAGGGGGATAAAGCTTTCTTT | TRBD1 | TRBJ1-1 | NA | TRBV18
CASIPTGSRYGYTF | TGTGCCAGTATTCCTACAGGGAGTAGGTATGGCTACACCTTC | NA | TRBJ1-2 | once | TRBV19
CASSAGGNIQYF | TGCGCCAGCAGCGCAGGGGGAAACATTCAGTACTTC | TRBD1 | TRBJ2-4 | NA | TRBV10-2
CARATGAPCRHTTDTQYF | TGCGCCAGGGCGACAGGTGCTCCCTGCCGACACACCACAGATACGCAGTATTTT | NA | TRBJ2-3 | NA | TRBV10-1
CASMWGQGFSTEAFF | TGTGCCAGCATGTGGGGACAGGGATTTAGCACTGAAGCTTTCTTT | TRBD1 | TRBJ1-1 | few | TRBV4-2
CASSFRTGWDGYTF | TGTGCCAGCAGTTTTAGGACAGGTTGGGATGGCTACACCTTC | TRBD1 | TRBJ1-2 | NA | TRBV27
CASSYAQGTEQYF | TGTGCCAGCAGTTACGCACAGGGTACCGAGCAGTACTTC | NA | TRBJ2-7 | NA | TRBV6-6
CASSPSAGNTEAFF | TGCGCCAGCAGCCCGTCTGCGGGGAACACTGAAGCTTTCTTT | NA | TRBJ1-1 | NA | TRBV4-1
CASSLGVAGGPSYEQYF | TGTGCCAGCAGCTTAGGAGTAGCGGGGGGCCCCTCCTACGAGCAGTACTTC | TRBD2 | TRBJ2-7 | once | TRBV7-9
CASSPDRSSGNTIYF | TGTGCCAGCAGCCCCGACAGGAGCTCTGGAAACACCATATATTTT | NA | TRBJ1-3 | NA | TRBV4-2
CASSHPGQSNTEAFF | TGTGCCAGCAGCCATCCCGGACAGTCGAACACTGAAGCTTTCTTT | NA | TRBJ1-1 | once | TRBV11-2
CAWMSYSYEQYF | TGTGCCTGGATGAGCTACTCCTACGAGCAGTACTTC | NA | TRBJ2-7 | NA | TRBV30
CASSFMILSGGVTDTQYF | TGTGCCAGCAGTTTCATGATTCTTAGCGGGGGGGTTACAGATACGCAGTATTTT | TRBD2 | TRBJ2-3 | NA | TRBV27
CASSRQGLGTDTQYF | TGCGCCAGCAGCCGGCAGGGTTTAGGGACAGATACGCAGTATTTT | NA | TRBJ2-3 | NA | TRBV4-1
CASNPGVSGADTQYF | TGCGCCAGCAACCCAGGGGTATCAGGTGCAGATACGCAGTATTTT | NA | TRBJ2-3 | NA | TRBV10-1
CASSRGGSRANTEAFF | TGTGCCAGCAGCCGGGGGGGAAGCAGGGCCAACACTGAAGCTTTCTTT | NA | TRBJ1-1 | NA | TRBV5-4
CASTRGLNTEAFF | TGTGCCAGTACAAGGGGTTTGAACACTGAAGCTTTCTTT | NA | TRBJ1-1 | NA | TRBV19
CASSFAQGLGYGYTF | TGTGCCAGCAGCTTTGCACAGGGTTTGGGCTATGGCTACACCTTC | NA | TRBJ1-2 | NA | TRBV7-2
CASPGVRNTEAFF | TGTGCCAGCCCGGGGGTGAGGAACACTGAAGCTTTCTTT | NA | TRBJ1-1 | NA | TRBV7-2
CASSLGQGPTEAFF | TGTGCCAGCAGTTTAGGTCAGGGGCCCACTGAAGCTTTCTTT | NA | TRBJ1-1 | NA | TRBV27
CASSLMPGTEAFF | TGCGCCAGCAGCCTTATGCCGGGCACTGAAGCTTTCTTT | NA | TRBJ1-1 | few | TRBV5-1
CASSIAGGASGANVLTF | TGTGCCAGCAGTATCGCAGGTGGGGCTTCTGGGGCCAACGTCCTGACTTTC | NA | TRBJ2-6 | NA | TRBV7-3
CASSARGLAVQETQYF | TGTGCCAGCAGCGCGAGGGGACTAGCGGTCCAAGAGACCCAGTACTTC | TRBD2 | TRBJ2-5 | NA | TRBV9
CASSEVLDSRSPLHF | TGTGCCAGCAGTGAGGTGTTGGACAGCAGATCACCCCTCCACTTT | NA | TRBJ1-6 | NA | TRBV6-4
CAWSLGGGTSTDTQYF | TGTGCCTGGAGTCTTGGCGGGGGCACTAGCACAGATACGCAGTATTTT | NA | TRBJ2-3 | few | TRBV30
CASSRTELIAQPAYNEQFF | TGTGCCAGCAGCCGAACTGAGCTAATAGCGCAACCCGCGTACAATGAGCAGTTCTTC | NA | TRBJ2-1 | NA | TRBV7-8